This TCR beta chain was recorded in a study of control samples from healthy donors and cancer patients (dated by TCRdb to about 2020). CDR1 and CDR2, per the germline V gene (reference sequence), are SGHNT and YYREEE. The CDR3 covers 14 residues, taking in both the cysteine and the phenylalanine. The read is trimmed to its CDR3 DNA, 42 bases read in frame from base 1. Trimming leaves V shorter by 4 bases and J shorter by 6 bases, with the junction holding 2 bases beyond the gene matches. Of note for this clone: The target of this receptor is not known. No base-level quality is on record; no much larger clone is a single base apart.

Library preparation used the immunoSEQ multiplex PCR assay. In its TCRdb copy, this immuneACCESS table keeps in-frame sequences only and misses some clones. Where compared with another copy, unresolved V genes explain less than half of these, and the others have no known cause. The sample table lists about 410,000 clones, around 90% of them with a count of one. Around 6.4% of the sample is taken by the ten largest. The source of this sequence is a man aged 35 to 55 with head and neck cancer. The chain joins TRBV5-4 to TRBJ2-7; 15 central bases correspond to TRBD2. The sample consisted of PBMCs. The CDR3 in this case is CASSPGLAGGEQYF. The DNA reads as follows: TGTGCCAGCAGCCCGGGACTAGCGGGAGGCGAGCAGTACTTC.